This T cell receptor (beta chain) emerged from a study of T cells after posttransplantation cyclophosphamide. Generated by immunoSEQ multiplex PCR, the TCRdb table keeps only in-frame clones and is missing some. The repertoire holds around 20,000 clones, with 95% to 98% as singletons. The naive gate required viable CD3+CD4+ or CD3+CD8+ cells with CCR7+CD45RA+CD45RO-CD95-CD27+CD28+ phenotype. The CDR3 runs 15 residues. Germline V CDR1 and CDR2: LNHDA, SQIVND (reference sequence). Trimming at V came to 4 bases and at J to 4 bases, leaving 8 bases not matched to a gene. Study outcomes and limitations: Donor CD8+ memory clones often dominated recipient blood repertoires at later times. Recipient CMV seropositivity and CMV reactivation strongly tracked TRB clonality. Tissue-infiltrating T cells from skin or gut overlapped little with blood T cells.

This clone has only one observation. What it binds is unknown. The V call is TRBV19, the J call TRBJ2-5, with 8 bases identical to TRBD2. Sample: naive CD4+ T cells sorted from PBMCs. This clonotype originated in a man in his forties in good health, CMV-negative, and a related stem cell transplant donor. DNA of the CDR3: TGTGCCAGTAGTACCCCCGGGAGGGCGGGAGAGACCCAGTACTTC. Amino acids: CASSTPGRAGETQYF. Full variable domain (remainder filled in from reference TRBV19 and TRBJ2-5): DGGITQSPKYLFRKEGQNVTLSCEQNLNHDAMYWYRQDPGQGLRLIYYSQIVNDFQKGDIAEGYSVSREKKESFPLTVTSAQKNPTAFYLCASSTPGRAGETQYFGPGTRLLVL.